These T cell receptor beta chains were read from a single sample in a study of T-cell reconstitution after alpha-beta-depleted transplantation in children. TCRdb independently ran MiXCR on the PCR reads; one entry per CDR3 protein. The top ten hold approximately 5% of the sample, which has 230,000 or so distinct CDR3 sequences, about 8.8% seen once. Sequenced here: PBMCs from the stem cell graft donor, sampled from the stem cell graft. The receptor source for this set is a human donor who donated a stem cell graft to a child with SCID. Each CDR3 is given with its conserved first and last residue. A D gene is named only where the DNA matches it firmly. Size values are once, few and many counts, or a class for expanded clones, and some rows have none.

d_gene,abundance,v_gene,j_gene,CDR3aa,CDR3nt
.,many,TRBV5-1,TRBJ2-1,CASSGGGDNEQFF,TGCGCCAGCAGCGGTGGGGGCGACAATGAGCAGTTCTTC
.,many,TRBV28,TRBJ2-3,CASSSQSWRTTDTQYF,TGTGCCAGCAGCTCCCAGTCCTGGCGGACCACAGATACGCAGTATTTT
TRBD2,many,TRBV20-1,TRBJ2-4,CSTSGDKNIQYF,TGCAGTACCAGCGGGGATAAAAACATTCAGTACTTC
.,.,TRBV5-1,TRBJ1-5,CASSQDGQPQHF,TGCGCCAGCAGCCAAGACGGTCAGCCCCAGCATTTT
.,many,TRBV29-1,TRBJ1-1,CSVETGKNTEAFF,TGCAGCGTTGAGACAGGAAAGAACACTGAAGCTTTCTTT
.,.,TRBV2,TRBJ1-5,CASSGGYSNQPQHF,TGTGCCAGCAGTGGAGGGTATAGCAATCAGCCCCAGCATTTT
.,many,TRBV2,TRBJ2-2,CASSEVLTENTGELFF,TGTGCCAGCAGTGAAGTATTGACTGAGAACACCGGGGAGCTGTTTTTT
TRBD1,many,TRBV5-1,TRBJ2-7,CASSVDRAAGEQYF,TGCGCCAGCAGCGTGGACAGGGCTGCCGGCGAGCAGTACTTC
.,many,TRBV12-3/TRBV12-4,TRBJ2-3,CASSSIGVRDGRTDTQYF,TGTGCCAGCAGTTCTATCGGGGTGAGAGACGGTAGGACAGATACGCAGTATTTT
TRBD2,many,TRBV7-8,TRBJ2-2,CASSPDASGGPGGGELFF,TGTGCCAGCAGCCCAGACGCTAGCGGGGGCCCCGGGGGCGGGGAGCTGTTTTTT
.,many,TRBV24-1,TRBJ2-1,CATTDARSYNEQFF,TGTGCCACCACGGACGCACGCTCCTACAATGAGCAGTTCTTC
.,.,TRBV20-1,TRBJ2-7,CSAEGSYEQYF,TGCAGTGCTGAGGGTTCATACGAGCAGTACTTC
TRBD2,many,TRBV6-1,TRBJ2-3,CASNQLAGGPKADTQYF,TGTGCCAGCAATCAACTAGCGGGGGGCCCTAAGGCAGATACGCAGTATTTT
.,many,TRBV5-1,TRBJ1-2,CASSLEGIYGYTF,TGCGCCAGCAGCCTGGAGGGAATCTATGGCTACACCTTC
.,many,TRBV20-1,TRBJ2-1,CSARVGGPYNEQFF,TGCAGTGCTAGGGTCGGGGGCCCCTACAATGAGCAGTTCTTC
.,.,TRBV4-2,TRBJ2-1,CASSLERSEQFF,TGTGCCAGCAGCCTGGAGAGGAGTGAGCAGTTCTTC
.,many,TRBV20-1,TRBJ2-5,CSAEKQETQYF,TGCAGTGCTGAGAAACAAGAGACCCAGTACTTC
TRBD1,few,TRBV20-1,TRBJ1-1,CSADRQGATRYTEAFF,TGCAGTGCTGACCGACAGGGGGCTACTCGGTACACTGAAGCTTTCTTT
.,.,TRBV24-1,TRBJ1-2,CATSDLDEQGVYGDTF,TGTGCCACCAGTGATTTGGACGAACAGGGTGTCTATGGCGACACCTTC
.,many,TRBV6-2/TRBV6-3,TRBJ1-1,CASSYGRNTEAFF,TGTGCCAGCAGTTACGGTAGGAACACTGAAGCTTTCTTT
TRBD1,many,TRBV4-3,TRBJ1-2,CASSQDNQVGTVHYGYTF,TGCGCCAGCAGCCAAGACAACCAAGTGGGGACAGTACACTATGGCTACACCTTC
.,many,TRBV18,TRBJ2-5,CASSPKGSVRAFGETQYF,TGTGCCAGCTCACCAAAAGGCTCGGTCAGGGCCTTCGGGGAGACCCAGTACTTC
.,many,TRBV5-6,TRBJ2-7,CASSPSYGSHEQYF,TGTGCCAGCAGCCCCTCGTACGGGTCCCACGAGCAGTACTTC
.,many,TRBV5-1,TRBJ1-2,CASSPAQQINYGYTF,TGCGCCAGCAGCCCGGCCCAACAGATTAACTATGGCTACACCTTC
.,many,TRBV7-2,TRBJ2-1,CASSLTPLASSYNEQFF,TGTGCCAGCAGCTTAACCCCTCTAGCTAGCTCCTACAATGAGCAGTTCTTC
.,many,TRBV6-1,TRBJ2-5,CASSPELGGAAFQETQYF,TGTGCCAGCAGTCCCGAGTTGGGGGGGGCGGCCTTTCAAGAGACCCAGTACTTC
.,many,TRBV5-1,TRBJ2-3,CASSLQPGATDTQYF,TGCGCCAGCAGCTTACAACCGGGAGCCACAGATACGCAGTATTTT
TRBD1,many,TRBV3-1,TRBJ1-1,CASSHLRGTGENTEAFF,TGTGCCAGCAGCCATCTGCGGGGGACAGGCGAGAACACTGAAGCTTTCTTT
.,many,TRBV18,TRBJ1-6,CASSSSPTAANSPLHF,TGTGCCAGCTCGTCGTCCCCCACGGCGGCCAATTCACCCCTCCACTTT
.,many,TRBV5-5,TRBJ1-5,CASSLGTVASNQPQHF,TGTGCCAGCAGCTTGGGGACAGTAGCTAGCAATCAGCCCCAGCATTTT
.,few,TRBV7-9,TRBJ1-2,CASSLRGYGYTF,TGTGCCAGCAGCCTACGAGGGTATGGCTACACCTTC
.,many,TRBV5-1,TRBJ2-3,CASSLEGGNTQYF,TGCGCCAGCAGCTTGGAAGGGGGAAATACGCAGTATTTT
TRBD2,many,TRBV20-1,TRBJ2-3,CSARPSAGGPRRSTDTQYF,TGCAGTGCTAGACCCTCAGCGGGGGGGCCCCGTCGTAGCACAGATACGCAGTATTTT
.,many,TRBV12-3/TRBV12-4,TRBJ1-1,CASIKRSNTEAFF,TGTGCCAGTATAAAGAGATCGAACACTGAAGCTTTCTTT
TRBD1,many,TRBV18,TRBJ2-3,CASSFGQGPDTQYF,TGTGCCAGCTCCTTTGGACAGGGTCCAGATACGCAGTATTTT
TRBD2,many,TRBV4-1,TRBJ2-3,CASSQGLAGGVDTQYF,TGCGCCAGCAGCCAAGGGCTAGCGGGGGGAGTAGATACGCAGTATTTT